A single sample is the source of the 9 T cell receptor beta chains below, sequenced in a study of T-cell reconstitution after alpha-beta-depleted transplantation in children. Unique molecular identifiers featured in how the TCRbeta library was prepared. MiXCR was run by TCRdb on the PCR reads, yielding one entry per CDR3 protein. The data contain fewer than 700,000 distinct CDR3 sequences, 20% to 25% of them singletons. The source was PBMCs, mostly from graft donor cells, collected 360 days after TCRalphabeta/CD19-depleted stem cell transplant. These receptors all come from a boy younger than two who had a stem cell transplant for acute myeloid leukemia, so the T cells may come from the graft donor.

This clonotype showed up many times. The rearrangement links TRBV6-5 to TRBJ2-7; maybe TRBD2 (6 bases). The CDR3 is made up of 14 amino acids. CDR1 MNHEY and CDR2 SVGAGI come from the germline V gene. The V end lost 4 bases, the J end lost 2 bases, and 12 bases lay between the germline ends. The chain's CDR3 is CASSSRDLAYEQYF. The CDR3 nucleotides read TGTGCCAGCAGTTCCCGGGACTTGGCCTACGAGCAGTACTTC.

This clonotype was recorded a few times. The V and J genes are TRBV6-5 and TRBJ2-5; 16 bases are shared with TRBD2. The CDR3 runs to 18 residues. Losses at the gene ends were 5 bases for V and 2 bases for J; bases not matched to a gene: 8. Germline lookup yields CDR1 MNHEY and CDR2 SVGAGI. The CDR3 DNA follows: TGTGCCAGCAGTCGAGGGACTAGCGGGGGGGCCCTTCAAGAGACCCAGTACTTC. Translated: CASSRGTSGGALQETQYF.

This clonotype was found many times. The J gene is TRBJ2-1, the V gene TRBV12-3 or TRBV12-4; D is perhaps TRBD2 (5 bases). With 5 bases removed from V and 0 bases from J, the gap between germline ends came to 20 bases. The CDR3 consists of 18 residues. For the CDR3, the DNA is TGTGCCAGCAGTACCACATACAGTCCTGGGAGCTCCTACAATGAGCAGTTCTTC. It codes for CASSTTYSPGSSYNEQFF.

This clonotype was seen only a few times. This chain links TRBV27 with TRBJ1-2; D unclear. Germline V CDR1 and CDR2: MNHEY, SMNVEV (reference sequence). The germline V and J ends were trimmed by 10 bases and 5 bases, with 11 bases remaining between them. The CDR3 is 11 residues long. The chain's CDR3 is CATSQGYGYTF. Written as DNA, the CDR3 is TGTGCCACCTCTCAAGGGTATGGCTACACCTTC.

J is TRBJ2-1 and V is TRBV18; possible D gene TRBD1, 5 bases. The CDR3 extends over 17 amino acids. Trimming cost V 6 bases and J 1 base, with 19 bases left between them. Germline-derived CDR1 and CDR2 are KGHSH and LQKENI. The DNA of the CDR3 is TGTGCCAGCTCCCTACAGGCTCCCCGGACGTCCTACAATGAGCAGTTCTTC. Its translation: CASSLQAPRTSYNEQFF.

V and J are TRBV2 and TRBJ1-1; D may be TRBD1 (5 bases). V lost 7 bases and J 6 bases, leaving 18 bases between the germline ends. Germline values: CDR1 SNHLY, CDR2 FYNNEI. This CDR3 region has 14 residues. DNA of the CDR3: TGTGCCAGCAAGGCGGACAACCCTTCTTCTGAAGCTTTCTTT. It yields the protein CASKADNPSSEAFF.

There are many counts of this clonotype. V gene TRBV24-1 combines with J gene TRBJ2-7; 7 bases line up with TRBD1. The V gene's germline CDR1 is KGHDR and CDR2 SFDVKD. V lost 5 bases to trimming and J lost 5 bases; unmatched junction nucleotides: 5. The CDR3 is made up of 13 amino acids. The CDR3 sequence: CATSGTGVHEQYF. The CDR3 DNA sequence: TGTGCCACCAGTGGAACAGGGGTACACGAGCAGTACTTC.

This clonotype appeared many times. V usage is TRBV21-1 and J usage is TRBJ2-5; the table's D gene call, TRBD1, was not cross checked with the DNA. TRBV21-1 represents a pseudogene. The CDR3 loop spans 16 amino acids. The CDR3 bases are TGTGCCAGCAGCCTCCGTACCCCTAGGACCGACTCGACCCAGTACTTC. It encodes CASSLRTPRTDSTQYF.

The rearrangement uses TRBV10-3 and TRBJ2-1, with TRBD1 matching over 10 bases. Trimming took 11 bases from V and 7 from J; bases not matched to a gene: 8. Germline values: CDR1 ENHRY, CDR2 SYGVKD. The CDR3 length is 13 residues. For the CDR3, the DNA is TGTGCCTCCGGTGGACAGGGGGGAAATGAGCAGTTCTTC. It codes for CASGGQGGNEQFF.